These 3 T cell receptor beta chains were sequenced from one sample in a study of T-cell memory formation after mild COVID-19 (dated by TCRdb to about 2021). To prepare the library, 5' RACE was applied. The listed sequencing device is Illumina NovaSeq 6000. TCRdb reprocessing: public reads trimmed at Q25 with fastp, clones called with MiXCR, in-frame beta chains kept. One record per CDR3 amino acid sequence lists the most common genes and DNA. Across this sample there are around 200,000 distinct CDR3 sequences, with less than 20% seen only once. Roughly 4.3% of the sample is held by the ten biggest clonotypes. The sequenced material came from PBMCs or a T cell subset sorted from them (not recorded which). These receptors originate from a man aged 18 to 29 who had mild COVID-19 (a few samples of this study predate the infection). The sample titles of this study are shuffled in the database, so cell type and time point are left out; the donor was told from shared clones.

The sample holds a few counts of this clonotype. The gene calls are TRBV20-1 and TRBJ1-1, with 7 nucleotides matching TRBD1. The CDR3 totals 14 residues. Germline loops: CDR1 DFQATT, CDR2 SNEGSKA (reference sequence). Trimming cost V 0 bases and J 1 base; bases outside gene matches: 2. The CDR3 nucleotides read TGCAGTGCTAGAGATCGGACAGGGAACACTGAAGCTTTCTTT. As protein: CSARDRTGNTEAFF.

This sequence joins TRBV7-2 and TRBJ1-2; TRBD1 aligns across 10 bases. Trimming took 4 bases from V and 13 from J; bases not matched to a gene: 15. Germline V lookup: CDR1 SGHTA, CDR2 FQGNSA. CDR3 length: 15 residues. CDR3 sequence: CASSSTIRQGARLTF. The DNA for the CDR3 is TGTGCCAGCAGCTCCACAATCCGACAGGGGGCTCGTCTCACCTTC.

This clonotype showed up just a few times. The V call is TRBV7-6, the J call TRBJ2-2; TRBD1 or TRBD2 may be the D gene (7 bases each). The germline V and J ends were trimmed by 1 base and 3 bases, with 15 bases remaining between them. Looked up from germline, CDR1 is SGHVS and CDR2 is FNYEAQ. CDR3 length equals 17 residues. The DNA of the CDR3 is TGTGCCAGCAGCTTAGGGGAGGGACAGAGACACACCGGGGAGCTGTTTTTT. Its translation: CASSLGEGQRHTGELFF.